This T cell receptor (beta chain) stems from a study of T cells in localized non-small cell lung cancer. Study results and caveats: Sequencing was limited to one tumor region, leaving the possibility of heterogeneity open. Of the tissues analyzed, uninvolved adjacent lung showed maximal T cell clonality, greater than tumor. Of the top 100 tumor clones, median about 56 were in adjacent lung, some 30 among its top 100.

Concerning this clone itself: Its cognate antigen is unknown.

CDR3 length equals 12 residues. CDR1 is MDHEN and CDR2 is SYDVKM in the germline V gene. V trimming: 5 bases; J trimming: 9 bases; junction bases outside the gene matches: 3. Assay: immunoSEQ multiplex PCR; the TCRdb copy retains only in-frame clones and omits some. Here the sample spans about 33,000 clones, approximately 81% being singletons. The source was peripheral blood, collected before any cancer treatment. The chain couples TRBV28 to TRBJ2-1, with 8 bases identical to TRBD1. This TCR was sampled from a male donor at least 60 years old with stage II squamous cell lung carcinoma. The CDR3: CASSDRGSEQFF. In nucleotides, the CDR3 is TGTGCCAGCAGTGACAGGGGTAGTGAGCAGTTCTTC.